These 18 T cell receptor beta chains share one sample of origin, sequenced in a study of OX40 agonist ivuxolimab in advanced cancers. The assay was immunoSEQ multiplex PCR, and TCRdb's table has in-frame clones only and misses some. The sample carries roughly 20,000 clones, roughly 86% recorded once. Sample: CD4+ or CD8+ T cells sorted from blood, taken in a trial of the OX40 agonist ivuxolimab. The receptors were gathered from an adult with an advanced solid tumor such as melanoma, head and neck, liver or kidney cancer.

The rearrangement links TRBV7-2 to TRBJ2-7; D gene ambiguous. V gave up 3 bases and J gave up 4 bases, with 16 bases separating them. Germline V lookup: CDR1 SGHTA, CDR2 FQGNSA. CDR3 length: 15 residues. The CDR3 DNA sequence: TGTGCCAGCAGCTTTGGGATAGATGTGGGGTACGAGCAGTACTTC. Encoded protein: CASSFGIDVGYEQYF.

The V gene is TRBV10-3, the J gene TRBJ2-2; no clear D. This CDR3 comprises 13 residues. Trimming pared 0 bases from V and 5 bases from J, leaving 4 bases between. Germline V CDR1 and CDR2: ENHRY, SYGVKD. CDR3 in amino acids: CAISESGTGELFF. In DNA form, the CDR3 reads TGTGCCATCAGTGAGTCTGGGACCGGGGAGCTGTTTTTT.

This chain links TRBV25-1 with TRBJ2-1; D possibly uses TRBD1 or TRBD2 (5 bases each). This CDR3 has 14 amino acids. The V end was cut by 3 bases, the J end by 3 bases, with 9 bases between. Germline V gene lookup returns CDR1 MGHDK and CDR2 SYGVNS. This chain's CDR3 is CASSERGYYNEQFF. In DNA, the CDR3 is TGTGCCAGCAGTGAGAGGGGATACTACAATGAGCAGTTCTTC.

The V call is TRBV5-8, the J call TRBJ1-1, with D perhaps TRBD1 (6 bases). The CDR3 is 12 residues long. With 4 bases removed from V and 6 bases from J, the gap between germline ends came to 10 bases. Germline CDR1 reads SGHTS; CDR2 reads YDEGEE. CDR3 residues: CASSTQGSEAFF. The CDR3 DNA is TGTGCCAGCAGCACACAGGGATCTGAAGCTTTCTTT.

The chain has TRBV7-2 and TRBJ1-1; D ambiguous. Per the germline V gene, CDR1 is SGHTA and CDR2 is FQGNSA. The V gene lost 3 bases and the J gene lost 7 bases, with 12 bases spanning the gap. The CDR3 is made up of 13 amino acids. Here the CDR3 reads CASSLNSFDEAFF. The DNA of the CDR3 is TGTGCCAGCAGCTTGAACAGCTTCGATGAAGCTTTCTTT.

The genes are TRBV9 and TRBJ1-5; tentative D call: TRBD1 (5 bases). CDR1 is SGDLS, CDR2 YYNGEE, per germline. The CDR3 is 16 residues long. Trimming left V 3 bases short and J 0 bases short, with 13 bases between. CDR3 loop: CASSGLGTVSNQPQHF. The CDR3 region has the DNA TGTGCCAGCAGCGGACTAGGGACGGTTAGCAATCAGCCCCAGCATTTT.

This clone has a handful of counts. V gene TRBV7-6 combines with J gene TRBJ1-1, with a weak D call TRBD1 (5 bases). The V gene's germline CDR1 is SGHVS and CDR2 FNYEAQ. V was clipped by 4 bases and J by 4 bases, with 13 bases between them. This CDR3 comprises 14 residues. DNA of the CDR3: TGTGCCAGCAGCTCGAGACAGAAGGCCACTGAAGCTTTCTTT. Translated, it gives CASSSRQKATEAFF.

The CDR3 region has the DNA TGTGCCAGCAGCTCCGGGACGGTAGGATATGGCTACACCTTC. Encoded protein: CASSSGTVGYGYTF. The gene calls are TRBV7-2 and TRBJ1-2; perhaps TRBD1 as D (5 bases). The germline CDR1 and CDR2 sequences are SGHTA and FQGNSA. This CDR3 region has 14 residues. Trimming removed 4 bases from V and 5 bases from J, with 14 bases in between.

The CDR3 nucleotides are TGCGCCAGCAGCCAAGAGCTCGAACAGACGAACACTGAAGCTTTCTTT. Its translation is CASSQELEQTNTEAFF. The chain couples TRBV4-1 to TRBJ1-1; D is unclear. Between the trimmed V and J ends, which lost 0 bases and 1 base, there was a span of 12 bases. CDR1 and CDR2 (germline): MGHRA, YSYEKL. The CDR3 spans 16 residues.

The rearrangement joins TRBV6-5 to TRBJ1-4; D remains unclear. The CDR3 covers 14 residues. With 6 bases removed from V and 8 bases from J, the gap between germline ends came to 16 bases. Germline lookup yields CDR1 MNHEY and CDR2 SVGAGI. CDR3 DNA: TGTGCCAGCAGGACGGGCCCCAGGAGGGAAAAACTGTTTTTT. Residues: CASRTGPRREKLFF.

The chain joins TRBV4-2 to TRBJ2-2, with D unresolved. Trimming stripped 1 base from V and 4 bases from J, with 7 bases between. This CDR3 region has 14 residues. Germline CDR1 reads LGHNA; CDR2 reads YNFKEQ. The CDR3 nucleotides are TGTGCCAGCAGCCAAGTGGACGGCACCGGGGAGCTGTTTTTT. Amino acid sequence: CASSQVDGTGELFF.

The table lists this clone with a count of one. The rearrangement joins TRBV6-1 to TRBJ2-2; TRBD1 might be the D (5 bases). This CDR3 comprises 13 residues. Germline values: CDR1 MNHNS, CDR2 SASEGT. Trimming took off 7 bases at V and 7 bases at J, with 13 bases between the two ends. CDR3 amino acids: CASTDRDSGELFF. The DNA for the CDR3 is TGTGCCAGCACGGACCGAGACAGCGGGGAGCTGTTTTTT.

For the CDR3, the DNA is TGTGCCAGCAGCTTAGTCACAGGGAGGAACACCGGGGAGCTGTTTTTT. Translation: CASSLVTGRNTGELFF. The chain combines TRBV7-6 with TRBJ2-2; tentative D call: TRBD1 (6 bases). This CDR3 is built from 16 residues. V lost 1 base to trimming and J lost 1 base, with 10 bases between them. Germline V gene lookup returns CDR1 SGHVS and CDR2 FNYEAQ.

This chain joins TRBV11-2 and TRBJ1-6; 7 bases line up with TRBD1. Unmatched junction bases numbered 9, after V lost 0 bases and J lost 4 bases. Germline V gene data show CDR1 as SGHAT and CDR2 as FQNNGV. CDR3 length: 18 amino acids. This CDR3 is CASSLEVTGTLYNSPLHF. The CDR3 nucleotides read TGTGCCAGCAGCTTAGAAGTGACAGGGACGCTTTATAATTCACCCCTCCACTTT. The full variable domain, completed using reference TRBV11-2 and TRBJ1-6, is EAGVAQSPRYKIIEKRQSVAFWCNPISGHATLYWYQQILGQGPKLLIQFQNNGVVDDSQLPKDRFSAERLKGVDSTLKIQPAKLEDSAVYLCASSLEVTGTLYNSPLHFGNGTRLTVT.

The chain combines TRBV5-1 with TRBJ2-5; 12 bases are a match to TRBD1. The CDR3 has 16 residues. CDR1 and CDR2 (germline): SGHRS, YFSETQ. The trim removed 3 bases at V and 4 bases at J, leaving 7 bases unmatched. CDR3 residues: CASSSPRDRGLETQYF. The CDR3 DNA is TGCGCCAGCAGCTCACCCCGGGACAGGGGGCTAGAGACCCAGTACTTC.

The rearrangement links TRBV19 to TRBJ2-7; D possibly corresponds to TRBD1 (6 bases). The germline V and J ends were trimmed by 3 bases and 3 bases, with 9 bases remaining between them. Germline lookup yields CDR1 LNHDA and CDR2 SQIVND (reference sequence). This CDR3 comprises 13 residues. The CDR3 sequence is CASSMDSNYEQYF. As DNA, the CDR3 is TGTGCCAGTAGTATGGACAGTAACTACGAGCAGTACTTC.

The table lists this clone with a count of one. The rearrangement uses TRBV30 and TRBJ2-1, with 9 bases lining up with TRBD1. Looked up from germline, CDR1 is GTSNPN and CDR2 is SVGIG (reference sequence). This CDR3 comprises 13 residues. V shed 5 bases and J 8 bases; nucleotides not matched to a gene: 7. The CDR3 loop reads CAWAQGAGDEQFF. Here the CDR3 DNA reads TGTGCCTGGGCACAGGGGGCTGGGGATGAGCAGTTCTTC.

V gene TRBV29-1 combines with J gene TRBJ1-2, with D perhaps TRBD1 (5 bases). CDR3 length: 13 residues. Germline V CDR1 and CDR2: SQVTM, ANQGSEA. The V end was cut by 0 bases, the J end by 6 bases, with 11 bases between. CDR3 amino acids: CSVEDNRGHGYTF. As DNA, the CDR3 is TGCAGCGTTGAAGATAATCGGGGCCATGGCTACACCTTC.